These T cell receptor beta chains were read from a single sample in a study of graft-versus-host responses after intestinal transplantation. Some clones are missing from TCRdb's copy, which holds only in-frame ones; the method was immunoSEQ multiplex PCR. The sample includes 100,000 to 110,000 clones, about 90% seen only once; the top ten take roughly 0.97%. These receptors are not linked to any known antigen. The sequencing used unstimulated CD4+ T cells sorted from spleen or lymph node cells, collected before transplant. The receptors derive from a human donor who was the organ donor for an intestinal transplant. Each CDR3 is given without its conserved first and last residue. A D gene is named only where the DNA matches it firmly.

>TRBV5-1|TRBJ1-1|.
ASSLESGGLEAF
>TRBV5-5|TRBJ1-1|.
ASSPQGPQNTEAF
>TRBV28|TRBJ1-6|.
ASSLAGLYNSPLH
>TRBV7-2|TRBJ2-7|.
ASSFGWGAFRGDEQY
>TRBV27|TRBJ2-5|.
ASSARLEQETQY
>TRBV5-1|TRBJ2-7|TRBD2
ASSSTSGGAQSFYEQY
>TRBV5-4|TRBJ1-2|.
ASSLDRARGYT
>TRBV28|TRBJ1-2|.
ASSSGRLGYT
>TRBV6-1|TRBJ2-2|.
ASSVEFPGELF
>TRBV5-1|TRBJ1-2|.
ASSLAQKGLYT
>TRBV10-3|TRBJ1-1|TRBD1
AISFSGGLNTEAF
>TRBV2|TRBJ1-6|.
ASSGRGQGPFAAPLH
>TRBV10-3|TRBJ2-3|.
ATRSGDTQY
>TRBV6-1|TRBJ1-2|TRBD1
ASSVGTEPNYGYT
>TRBV18|TRBJ2-7|.
ASSPYGGGVPSYEQY
>TRBV4-1|TRBJ1-5|.
ASSFQKNQPQH
>TRBV27|TRBJ1-2|.
ASSPSNLRNYGYT